One T cell receptor beta chain is described in this entry. The antigen remains unidentified. Primed by a sample-barcoded 5' primer and a J-beta primer mix, a second PCR proceeded for about 7 to 11 cycles. TCRdb reprocessed the 5' RACE reads with MiXCR, giving one entry per CDR3 protein. The repertoire holds more than 1.4 million distinct CDR3 sequences, with 35% to 45% as singletons. This entry belongs to a study of blood T cells in healthy people across ages. Study at large: T cells yielded about one barcoded beta molecule per two cells through template switching.

Whole-study findings and limits: Greater diversity and more naive CD4+ cells were seen in long-lived donors than in aged donors.

CDR1 SGHRS and CDR2 YFSETQ come from the germline V gene. CDR3 length equals 15 residues. V lost 3 bases to trimming and J lost 5 bases; unmatched junction nucleotides: 10. Individuals who donated were healthy Caucasians from Russia aged 6 to 90. Extraction of total RNA produced a minimum of 5.5 micrograms from each sample. Sequencing was performed on blood. The chain links TRBV5-1 to TRBJ1-1, with 7 positions matching TRBD1. This clonotype was sampled from a woman younger than 30 in good health. CDR3 bases: TGCGCCAGCAGCTCCGCTTCGACAGGGTCGACTGAAGCTTTCTTT. It translates to CASSSASTGSTEAFF.